This T cell receptor beta chain came from a study of blood T cell repertoires in COVID-19. Turning to the study itself: Acute and convalescent COVID-19 samples came from the United States, Italy and Spain. The analysed material was cDNA or gDNA that came from T cells, B-cell-depleted T cells, or PBMCs.

The CDR3 runs to 14 residues. The V gene's germline CDR1 is SGHTA and CDR2 FQGNSA. Trimming stripped 4 bases from V and 4 bases from J, with 14 bases between. Original processing methods: It was from reference gene primer amplification that nucleated cell counts were estimated. This table comes from immunoSEQ multiplex PCR, and its TCRdb copy is limited to in-frame clones, with some not included. V, J and clone size are taken as reported in that table, and D and trimming were inferred from the DNA itself. The table has 240,000 or so clones, 82% seen once. The sequence was collected from a woman aged 55-69 years with active or convalescent COVID-19. The chain has TRBV7-2 and TRBJ2-7; no clear D gene. Sequences were obtained from peripheral blood. The CDR3 loop reads CASSSRANPYEQYF. The CDR3 nucleotides are TGTGCCAGCAGCTCGAGAGCAAACCCTTACGAGCAGTACTTC.